This entry lists 4 T cell receptor beta chains sequenced from one sample in a study of neoadjuvant anti-PD-1 for oral cavity cancer. Data came from immunoSEQ multiplex PCR; TCRdb stores just in-frame clones and leaves some out. Of about 7,000 clones in the sample, 48% were seen once. This specimen consisted of tumor tissue, obtained before nivolumab (anti-PD-1) treatment. The receptors originated from a person between 40 and 80 years old with oral cavity squamous cell carcinoma.

The chain joins TRBV28 to TRBJ1-1; 8 bases fit TRBD1. The J segment lost 5 bases and the V segment lost 10 bases, leaving 12 bases of the junction unmatched. The CDR3 totals 14 residues. The V gene's germline CDR1 is MDHEN and CDR2 SYDVKM. CDR3: CATIGQGEWTEAFF. For the CDR3, the DNA is TGTGCCACCATAGGACAGGGAGAGTGGACTGAAGCTTTCTTT.

This clone was counted only a few times. The V and J genes are TRBV7-9 and TRBJ1-1; D uncertain. CDR3 length: 13 residues. CDR1 is SEHNR, CDR2 FQNEAQ, per germline (reference sequence). V lost 1 base to trimming and J lost 10 bases, with 13 bases between them. CDR3 residues: CASSLVSTFGAFF. DNA for the CDR3: TGTGCCAGCAGCTTAGTTTCCACCTTTGGAGCTTTCTTT.

This sequence joins TRBV6-1 and TRBJ2-7, with no clear D. CDR3 size: 13 residues. Germline CDR1 is MNHNS and CDR2 is SASEGT. V lost 3 bases and J 3 bases, leaving 9 bases between the germline ends. Here the CDR3 DNA reads TGTGCCAGCAGTGAGGGTATCTACTACGAGCAGTACTTC. Translated, it gives CASSEGIYYEQYF.

V is TRBV13 and J is TRBJ2-4; D is perhaps TRBD1 or TRBD2 (6 bases each). V was cut by 0 bases and J by 7 bases, with 13 bases left in between. This CDR3 is built from 15 residues. CDR1 is PRHDT and CDR2 is FYEKMQ in the germline V gene (reference sequence). In DNA, the CDR3 is TGTGCCAGCAGCTTAGGTGGAGGGGGATGGAACATTCAGTACTTC. It translates to CASSLGGGGWNIQYF.